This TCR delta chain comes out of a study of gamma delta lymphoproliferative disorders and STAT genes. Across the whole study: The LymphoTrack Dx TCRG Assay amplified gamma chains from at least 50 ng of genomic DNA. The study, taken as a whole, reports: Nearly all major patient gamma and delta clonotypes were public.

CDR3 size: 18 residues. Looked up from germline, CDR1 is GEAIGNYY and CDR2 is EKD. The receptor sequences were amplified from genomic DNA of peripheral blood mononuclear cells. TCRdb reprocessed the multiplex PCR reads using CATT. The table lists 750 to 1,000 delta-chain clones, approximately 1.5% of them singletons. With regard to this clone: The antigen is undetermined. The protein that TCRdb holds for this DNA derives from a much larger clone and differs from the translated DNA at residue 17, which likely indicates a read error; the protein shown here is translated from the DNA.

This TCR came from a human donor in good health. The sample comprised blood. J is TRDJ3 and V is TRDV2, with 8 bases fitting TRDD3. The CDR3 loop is CACDTGGWKSWDTRQMIF. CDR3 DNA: TGTGCCTGTGACACTGGGGGATGGAAGTCCTGGGACACCCGACAGATGATTTTC.